The clone carrying this TCR delta chain was counted between two and nine times. CDR3 length: 21 amino acids. Trimming removed 0 bases at V and 7 bases at J, with 35 bases between. Per the germline V gene, CDR1 is GEAIGNYY and CDR2 is EKD. TCRdb reprocessed the RT-PCR reads using CATT. This sample yields thousands of delta-chain clones, of which approximately 2.9% are seen a single time; 21% belongs to the top ten. The data were obtained in a study of gamma-delta T cells after stem cell transplantation. V and J are TRDV2 and TRDJ1; unclear D gene. This sequence was found in a human donor. It is not recorded whose cells these are; they may come from a transplant donor. The sample was gamma-delta T cells. The CDR3 nucleotides read TGTGCCTGTGACACCGTACGTTCGTCCTCCAGCGGCCTTATGGGACCCGCTAAACTCATCTTT. This translates into CACDTVRSSSSGLMGPAKLIF.